This T cell receptor (beta chain) was profiled in a study of T cells after posttransplantation cyclophosphamide. General study results and limits: Tissue-infiltrating T cells from skin or gut overlapped little with blood T cells.

Repertoires were generated with immunoSEQ multiplex PCR, while TCRdb's copy carries only in-frame clones and drops some. This set yields 20,000 to 25,000 clones and no singletons; the top ten hold 4.4%. This clone has ten or more counts. Its antigen is still unknown. CDR1 is KGHSH, CDR2 LQKENI, per germline. Trimming took 3 bases from V and 4 from J, leaving 16 bases between them. The CDR3 totals 15 residues. The rearrangement joins TRBV18 to TRBJ2-7, with a tentative D call TRBD1 (6 bases). Sequenced: PBMCs. The sequence was collected from a woman in her forties or fifties in good health, CMV-negative, and a related stem cell transplant donor. The CDR3 nucleotides are TGTGCCAGCTCACCCGGTCCAGGGACAACTTACGAGCAGTACTTC. Residues: CASSPGPGTTYEQYF.